These 19 T cell receptor beta chains originate from one sample sequenced in a study of T cell repertoires in cytomegalovirus infection. No antigen has been identified for these receptors. TCRdb called the reads again in MiXCR, with one record for every CDR3 protein. The table lists 450,000 to 650,000 distinct CDR3 sequences, about 39% of them singletons. This specimen consisted of cultured PBMCs, obtained from culture after CMV antigen stimulation. These receptors were collected from a human donor in good health (CMV status not recorded). Some clones in this sample may be carry-over from other donors' samples.

The chain uses TRBV11-2 and TRBJ2-6; 7 nucleotides agree with TRBD1. The V gene's germline CDR1 is SGHAT and CDR2 FQNNGV. This CDR3 is 18 amino acids long. V lost 4 bases, J lost 0 bases, and 9 bases stayed unmatched. The CDR3 reads CASSSYRGTSSGANVLTF. The CDR3 coding sequence is TGTGCCAGCAGCTCTTACAGGGGAACAAGCTCTGGGGCCAACGTCCTGACTTTC.

This clonotype showed up just a few times. The chain has TRBV19 and TRBJ2-5; 7 bases line up with TRBD2. Germline V lookup: CDR1 LNHDA, CDR2 SQIVND (reference sequence). This CDR3 is 15 amino acids long. Losses at the gene ends were 4 bases for V and 3 bases for J; bases not matched to a gene: 8. CDR3 protein: CASSTGTTIKETQYF. CDR3 DNA sequence: TGTGCCAGTAGTACCGGGACTACTATAAAAGAGACCCAGTACTTC.

This chain links TRBV4-1 with TRBJ1-6; perhaps TRBD1 as D (5 bases). The ends were cut back, 4 bases at V and 9 bases at J, with 19 bases in the middle. The CDR3 is made up of 16 amino acids. Germline CDR1 and CDR2: MGHRA and YSYEKL. CDR3 protein: CASSPTQGPGGSPLHF. CDR3 DNA sequence: TGCGCCAGCAGCCCAACTCAGGGACCCGGGGGTTCACCCCTCCACTTT.

The chain employs TRBV12-3 or TRBV12-4 and TRBJ2-7; 10 bases are a match to TRBD1. The CDR3 consists of 15 residues. The V gene end was trimmed by 2 bases and the J gene end by 5 bases; junction bases not matched to a gene: 6. The CDR3 nucleotides read TGTGCCAGCAGTTTAACGACAGGGGGCGCAGACGAGCAGTACTTC. Protein sequence: CASSLTTGGADEQYF.

This sequence joins TRBV19 and TRBJ1-5; 8 bases are shared with TRBD1. This CDR3 spans 15 amino acids. Germline CDR1 is LNHDA and CDR2 is SQIVND (reference sequence). The V gene end was trimmed by 7 bases and the J gene end by 2 bases; junction bases not matched to a gene: 7. CDR3 in amino acids: CASMGLQGGNQPQHF. CDR3 coding DNA: TGTGCCAGTATGGGCTTACAGGGGGGCAATCAGCCCCAGCATTTT.

The CDR3 nucleotides are TGTGCCACCAGCACAAAACCACCGGGACTAACGAACACCGGGGAGCTGTTTTTT. Translation: CATSTKPPGLTNTGELFF. V and J are TRBV15 and TRBJ2-2; 7 nucleotides line up with TRBD2. The length of the CDR3 is 18 residues. Losses at the gene ends were 4 bases for V and 0 bases for J; bases not matched to a gene: 11. Germline assignment: CDR1 LNHNV and CDR2 YYDKDF (reference sequence).

In its sample, this clonotype was seen a few times. V is TRBV4-1 and J is TRBJ2-6; 7 nucleotides match TRBD2. The CDR3 consists of 18 residues. In germline, CDR1 is MGHRA, CDR2 YSYEKL. V lost 5 bases to trimming and J lost 0 bases; unmatched junction nucleotides: 10. The DNA of the CDR3 is TGCGCCAGCAGCGGGGGGGGTGGGAAGGCCTCTGGGGCCAACGTCCTGACTTTC. Amino acid sequence: CASSGGGGKASGANVLTF.

The CDR3 nucleotides are TGTGCCAGCAGCTCAGAGAGGGATCAGCCCCAGCATTTT. Its translation: CASSSERDQPQHF. The chain is built from TRBV5-5 and TRBJ1-5; the D is unclear. The CDR3 covers 13 residues. The ends were cut back, 3 bases at V and 5 bases at J, with 9 bases in the middle. Germline assignment: CDR1 SGHKS and CDR2 YYEKEE (reference sequence).

The chain has TRBV9 and TRBJ2-4; D is perhaps TRBD1 (5 bases). The CDR3 runs 16 residues. Germline CDR1 and CDR2: SGDLS and YYNGEE. The V and J ends lost 3 bases and 1 base respectively, with 14 bases between them. The CDR3 spells CASSAGQFFAKNIQYF. The CDR3 DNA is TGTGCCAGCAGCGCAGGACAATTTTTTGCCAAAAACATTCAGTACTTC.

This chain connects TRBV7-9 to TRBJ2-4; D gene uncertain. V lost 1 base and J 0 bases, leaving 10 bases between the germline ends. Germline V CDR1 and CDR2: SEHNR, FQNEAQ (reference sequence). The CDR3 runs to 16 residues. The CDR3 sequence: CASSLGRSLAKNIQYF. In DNA, the CDR3 is TGTGCCAGCAGCTTAGGCAGATCACTAGCCAAAAACATTCAGTACTTC.

The chain employs TRBV20-1 and TRBJ1-1; tentative D call: TRBD1 (5 bases). The CDR3 is made up of 15 amino acids. V was clipped by 2 bases and J by 4 bases, with 17 bases between them. Germline V lookup: CDR1 DFQATT, CDR2 SNEGSKA (reference sequence). CDR3 residues: CSARNRPGDGTEAFF. As DNA, the CDR3 is TGCAGTGCTAGAAATAGACCCGGGGACGGCACTGAAGCTTTCTTT.

This clonotype was recorded a few times. This rearrangement joins TRBV7-8 to TRBJ2-1, with TRBD2 identical over 10 bases. Germline loops: CDR1 SGHVS, CDR2 FQNEAQ. With 3 bases clipped from V and 8 bases from J, the junction kept 7 bases outside the gene matches. The CDR3 has 15 residues. CDR3 coding DNA: TGTGCCAGCAGCTTCGGGACTAGCGCAATCTATGAGCAGTTCTTC. It is translated as CASSFGTSAIYEQFF. Together with reference TRBV7-8 and TRBJ2-1, the CDR3 gives the full variable domain: GAGVSQSPRYKVAKRGQDVALRCDPISGHVSLFWYQQALGQGPEFLTYFQNEAQLDKSGLPSDRFFAERPEGSVSTLKIQRTQQEDSAVYLCASSFGTSAIYEQFFGPGTRLTVL.

This clonotype was seen a handful of times. The CDR3 nucleotides are TGTGCCAGCAGTTTGGAGCTGCTCCTCGAGCAGTACTTC. It codes for CASSLELLLEQYF. The J gene is TRBJ2-7, the V gene TRBV12-3 or TRBV12-4, with D hard to call. The CDR3 has 13 amino acids. Trimming cost V 3 bases and J 6 bases, with 12 bases left between them.

Notes on this clonotype: A much larger clone lies a single base off, so this may be a read error. The rearrangement uses TRBV7-2 and TRBJ2-2; D possibly corresponds to TRBD1 (7 bases). This CDR3 has 16 residues. Trimming stripped 5 bases from V and 4 bases from J, with 17 bases between. Germline CDR1 reads SGHTA; CDR2 reads FQGNSA. The CDR3 is CASSLQGGYPTGELFF. CDR3 DNA: TGTGCCAGCAGCCTGCAGGGGGGCTATCCCACCGGGGAGCTGTTTTTT.

V is TRBV20-1 and J is TRBJ2-5, with TRBD1 matching over 7 bases. Germline CDR1 DFQATT, CDR2 SNEGSKA (reference sequence). With V trimmed by 2 bases and J by 3 bases, 0 bases remained unmatched. The CDR3 has 12 residues. The CDR3 sequence is CSARQGEETQYF. For the CDR3, the DNA is TGCAGTGCTAGACAGGGGGAAGAGACCCAGTACTTC.

The V and J genes are TRBV6-1 and TRBJ2-1, with TRBD2 identical over 12 bases. The V gene's germline CDR1 is MNHNS and CDR2 SASEGT. CDR3 size: 15 residues. J gave up 4 bases and V 5 bases, and 3 bases lay outside the gene matches. The CDR3 protein is CASSTSGGSYNEQFF. In nucleotides, the CDR3 is TGTGCCAGCAGTACTAGCGGGGGGTCATACAATGAGCAGTTCTTC.

This chain joins TRBV9 and TRBJ2-3; D is unclear. Trimming cost V 0 bases and J 3 bases, with 8 bases left between them. CDR1 is SGDLS, CDR2 YYNGEE, per germline. The CDR3 contains 14 residues. CDR3 nucleotide sequence: TGTGCCAGCAGCGTAGATGGTAGAACAGATACGCAGTATTTT. Protein sequence: CASSVDGRTDTQYF.

This clonotype occurred a few times. The chain is built from TRBV7-8 and TRBJ2-1, with D possibly being TRBD1 or TRBD2 (5 bases each). The germline gives CDR1 SGHVS, CDR2 FQNEAQ. Trimming shortened V by 5 bases and J by 4 bases, and 24 bases separated the two germline ends. The length of the CDR3 is 18 residues. The DNA for the CDR3 is TGTGCCAGCAGCACAGGAGTACGCCTGAAGAGGGTTTACAATGAGCAGTTCTTC. This encodes CASSTGVRLKRVYNEQFF.

The sample holds many counts of this clonotype. This chain joins TRBV7-2 and TRBJ2-3; 10 nucleotides align to TRBD2. Germline CDR1 is SGHTA and CDR2 is FQGNSA. CDR3 length: 17 amino acids. Trimming at V came to 4 bases and at J to 4 bases, leaving 11 bases not matched to a gene. CDR3 region: CASSSLGFSGGADTQYF. The DNA of the CDR3 is TGTGCCAGCAGCTCCCTAGGCTTCAGCGGGGGGGCAGATACGCAGTATTTT.